Presented here are 8 T cell receptor beta chains from one specimen sequenced in a study of T cell repertoires in cytomegalovirus infection (dated 2019 in TCRdb). No antigen is known for these receptors. The sequencer was an Illumina HiSeq 1500. TCRdb trimmed the raw reads at Q25, called clones with MiXCR and kept productive beta chains. Entries that share a CDR3 protein sequence are merged under the most common genes and DNA. The sample contains about 110,000 distinct CDR3 sequences, about 30% of them found a single time. The ten largest clonotypes hold roughly 81% of the sample. The treatment or condition label, read with the paper, signifies: in vitro stimulation with specific CMV peptide epitopes to enrich CMV-specific T cells. Sequenced material: CD8+ T cells from cultured PBMCs, taken from culture after CMV antigen stimulation. Receptors were obtained from a human donor in good health (CMV status not recorded). Some clones in this sample may be carry-over from other donors' samples.

Concerning this clonotype: A much bigger clone sits one base away, suggesting this may be a read error. This chain uses TRBV12-3 or TRBV12-4 with TRBJ2-3; D uncertain. The CDR3 totals 15 residues. Trimming removed 4 bases from V and 0 bases from J, with 11 bases in between. The CDR3, as DNA: TGTGCCAGCAGTTCGATAGTACGAAGCACAGATACGCAGTATTTT. Its translation: CASSSIVRSTDTQYF.

This clonotype was seen more than once but under ten times. The rearrangement joins TRBV5-4 to TRBJ2-1; D call uncertain. This CDR3 is built from 11 residues. The germline CDR1 and CDR2 sequences are SGHNT and YYREEE (reference sequence). V was shortened by 6 bases and J by 7 bases, with 8 bases between the two germline ends. The CDR3 loop is CASIGRNEQFF. Written as DNA, the CDR3 is TGTGCCAGCATAGGTCGGAATGAGCAGTTCTTC.

This clonotype showed up many times. The rearrangement uses TRBV7-8 and TRBJ2-7, with D possibly matching TRBD1 (6 bases). Germline-derived CDR1 and CDR2 are SGHVS and FQNEAQ. V lost 5 bases and J lost 4, with 15 bases in between. The CDR3 consists of 14 residues. CDR3 nucleotides: TGTGCCAGCAGCCCAACCCGACAGGTTTACGAGCAGTACTTC. Amino acid sequence: CASSPTRQVYEQYF.

The CDR3 nucleotides are TGTGCCACCAGACAGGGAAGGAACTATGGCTACACCTTC. Its protein product is CATRQGRNYGYTF. This sequence joins TRBV24-1 and TRBJ1-2, with a possible D match to TRBD1 (6 bases). With 7 bases removed from V and 2 bases from J, the gap between germline ends came to 10 bases. Looked up from germline, CDR1 is KGHDR and CDR2 is SFDVKD. This CDR3 region has 13 residues.

This clonotype was recorded a few times. The chain is built from TRBV6-1 and TRBJ2-5; D assignment may be TRBD1 or TRBD2 (5 bases each). The CDR3 consists of 16 residues. The V gene lost 4 bases and the J gene lost 2 bases, with 17 bases spanning the gap. Germline lookup yields CDR1 MNHNS and CDR2 SASEGT. The CDR3 bases are TGTGCCAGCAGTGCCAGGGACCTTACGATGCAAGAGACCCAGTACTTC. It is translated as CASSARDLTMQETQYF.

The rearrangement links TRBV3-1 to TRBJ1-1, with no clear D. V was clipped by 4 bases and J by 0 bases, with 9 bases between them. CDR1 is LGHDT, CDR2 YNNKEL, per germline (reference sequence). The length of the CDR3 is 14 residues. For the CDR3, the DNA is TGTGCCAGCAGCCCCTTGCACCTGAACACTGAAGCTTTCTTT. This encodes CASSPLHLNTEAFF.

This clonotype was detected only a few times. The gene calls are TRBV12-3 or TRBV12-4 and TRBJ1-1; 8 nucleotides line up with TRBD1. Unmatched junction bases numbered 13, after V lost 5 bases and J lost 5 bases. CDR3 length: 16 residues. CDR3 residues: CASSPLLSTGGTEAFF. Written as DNA, the CDR3 is TGTGCCAGCAGTCCCCTCCTCAGTACAGGGGGAACTGAAGCTTTCTTT.

Note on this clonotype: A read error may be the cause here, since a much bigger clone is one base away. Because the CDR3 is missing its conserved closing phenylalanine or tryptophan, this is likely a read error. This chain uses TRBV7-8 with TRBJ2-3; perhaps TRBD2 as D (6 bases). From germline, CDR1 is SGHVS and CDR2 FQNEAQ. V was clipped by 5 bases and J by 0 bases, with 12 bases between them. This CDR3 spans 15 amino acids. CDR3 region: CASSPSVVSTDTQYS. The CDR3 bases are TGTGCCAGCAGCCCTAGCGTAGTAAGCACAGATACGCAGTATTCT.